The clone carrying this T cell receptor beta chain occurred a few times. The data were taken from a study of response to subunit inactivated influenza vaccine. TCRdb independently ran MiXCR on the RT-PCR reads; one entry per CDR3 protein. The repertoire holds about 540,000 distinct CDR3 sequences, approximately 22% seen once, with 2.5% to 3.5% in the top ten. These data are also associated with another study on T cells expressing NK-cell markers. That source reports: In generating TCR beta cDNA, 5'RACE template switching with UMIs was used. Within the sequenced cohort of eight donors, seven exhibited HCMV seropositivity and one was seronegative.

Sequenced here: CD4+ T cells sorted from PBMCs, sampled approximately 12 days after vaccination. This clonotype was sampled from a man in his forties or fifties who received an inactivated influenza vaccine.

CDR3 residues: CASSQSPHQPQHF. The CDR3 bases are TGTGCCAGCAGCCAATCGCCCCATCAGCCCCAGCATTTT. The rearrangement uses TRBV14 and TRBJ1-5; D is unresolved. V was pared by 2 bases and J by 5 bases, with 7 bases between. The CDR3 covers 13 residues. CDR1 SGHDN and CDR2 FVKESK come from the germline V gene. The full variable domain, in which reference TRBV14 and TRBJ1-5 provide the parts outside the CDR3, is EAGVTQFPSHSVIEKGQTVTLRCDPISGHDNLYWYRRVMGKEIKFLLHFVKESKQDESGMPNNRFLAERTGGTYSTLKVQPAELEDSGVYFCASSQSPHQPQHFGDGTRLSIL.